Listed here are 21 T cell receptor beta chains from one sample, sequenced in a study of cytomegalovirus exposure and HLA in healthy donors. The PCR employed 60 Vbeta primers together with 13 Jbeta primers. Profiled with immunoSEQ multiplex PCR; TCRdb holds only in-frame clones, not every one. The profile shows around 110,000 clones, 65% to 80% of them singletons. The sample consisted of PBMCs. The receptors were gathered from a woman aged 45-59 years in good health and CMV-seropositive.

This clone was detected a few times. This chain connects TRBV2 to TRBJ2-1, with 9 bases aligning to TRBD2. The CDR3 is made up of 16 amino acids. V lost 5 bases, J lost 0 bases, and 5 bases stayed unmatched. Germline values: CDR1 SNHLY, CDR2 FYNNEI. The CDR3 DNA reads TGTGCCAGCAGTCCTCAGGGACTAGCCTCCTACAATGAGCAGTTCTTC. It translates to CASSPQGLASYNEQFF.

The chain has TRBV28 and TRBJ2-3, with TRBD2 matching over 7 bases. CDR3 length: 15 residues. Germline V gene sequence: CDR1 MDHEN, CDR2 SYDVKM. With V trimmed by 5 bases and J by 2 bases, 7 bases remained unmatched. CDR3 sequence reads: CASSPSGEITDTQYF. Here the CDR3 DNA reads TGTGCCAGCAGTCCAAGCGGGGAGATCACAGATACGCAGTATTTT. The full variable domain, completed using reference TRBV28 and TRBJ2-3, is DVKVTQSSRYLVKRTGEKVFLECVQDMDHENMFWYRQDPGLGLRLIYFSYDVKMKEKGDIPEGYSVSREKKERFSLILESASTNQTSMYLCASSPSGEITDTQYFGPGTRLTVL.

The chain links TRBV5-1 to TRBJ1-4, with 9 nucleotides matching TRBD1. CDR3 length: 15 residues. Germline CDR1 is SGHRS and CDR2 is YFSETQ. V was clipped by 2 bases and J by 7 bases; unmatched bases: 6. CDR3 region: CASSLGDRDREKLFF. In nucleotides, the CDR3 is TGCGCCAGCAGCTTAGGGGACAGGGACCGTGAAAAACTGTTTTTT.

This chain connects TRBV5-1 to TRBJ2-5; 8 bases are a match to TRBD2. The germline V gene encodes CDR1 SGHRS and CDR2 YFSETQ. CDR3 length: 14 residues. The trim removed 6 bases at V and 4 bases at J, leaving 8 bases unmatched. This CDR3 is CASTGGPGGETQYF. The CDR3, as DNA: TGCGCCAGCACGGGGGGGCCTGGTGGAGAGACCCAGTACTTC.

CDR3 amino acids: CASSLGQGAINYGYTF. The CDR3 DNA sequence: TGTGCCAGCAGCTTGGGGCAGGGGGCGATTAACTATGGCTACACCTTC. V and J are TRBV5-4 and TRBJ1-2, with TRBD1 matching over 8 bases. The V gene's germline CDR1 is SGHNT and CDR2 YYREEE (reference sequence). V lost 0 bases, J lost 1 base, and 5 bases stayed unmatched. CDR3 length: 16 residues.

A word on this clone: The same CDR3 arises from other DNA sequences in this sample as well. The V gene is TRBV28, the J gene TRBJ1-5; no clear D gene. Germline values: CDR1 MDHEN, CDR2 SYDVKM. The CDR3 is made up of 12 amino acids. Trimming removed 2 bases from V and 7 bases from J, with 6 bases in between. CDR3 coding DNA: TGTGCCAGCAGTTTACGGGGACAGCCCCAGCATTTT. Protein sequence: CASSLRGQPQHF.

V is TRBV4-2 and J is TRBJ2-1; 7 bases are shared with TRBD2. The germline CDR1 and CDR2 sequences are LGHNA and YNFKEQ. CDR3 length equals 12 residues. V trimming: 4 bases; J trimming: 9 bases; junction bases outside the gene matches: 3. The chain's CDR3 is CASSRGGTEQFF. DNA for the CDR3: TGTGCCAGCAGCCGGGGGGGGACTGAGCAGTTCTTC.

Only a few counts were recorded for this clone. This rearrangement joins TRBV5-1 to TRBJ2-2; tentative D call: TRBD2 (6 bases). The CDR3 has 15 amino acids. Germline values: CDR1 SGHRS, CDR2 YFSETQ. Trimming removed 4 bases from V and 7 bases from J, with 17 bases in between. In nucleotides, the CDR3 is TGCGCCAGCAGCCTCGACAGTGGGACTTTCGGGGAGCTGTTTTTT. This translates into CASSLDSGTFGELFF.

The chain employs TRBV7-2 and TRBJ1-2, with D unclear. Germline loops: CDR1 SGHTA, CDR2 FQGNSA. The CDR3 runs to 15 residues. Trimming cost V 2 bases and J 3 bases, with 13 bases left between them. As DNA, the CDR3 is TGTGCCAGCAGCTTAAATATGGGCAGTTACTATGGCTACACCTTC. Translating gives CASSLNMGSYYGYTF.

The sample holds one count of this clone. In DNA, the CDR3 is TGCGCCAGCAGCTTGGATCAGAGGGACAATGAGCAGTTCTTC. As protein: CASSLDQRDNEQFF. The V gene is TRBV5-1, the J gene TRBJ2-1; D is perhaps TRBD2 (5 bases). Trimming took 0 bases from V and 5 from J, leaving 9 bases between them. CDR1 is SGHRS, CDR2 YFSETQ, per germline. The CDR3 sequence is 14 residues long.

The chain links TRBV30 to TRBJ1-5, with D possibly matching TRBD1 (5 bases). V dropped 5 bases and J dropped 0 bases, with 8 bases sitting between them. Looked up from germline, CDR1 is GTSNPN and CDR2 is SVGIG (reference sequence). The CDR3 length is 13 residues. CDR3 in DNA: TGTGCCTGGGGGGCCTATAGCAATCAGCCCCAGCATTTT. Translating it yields CAWGAYSNQPQHF.

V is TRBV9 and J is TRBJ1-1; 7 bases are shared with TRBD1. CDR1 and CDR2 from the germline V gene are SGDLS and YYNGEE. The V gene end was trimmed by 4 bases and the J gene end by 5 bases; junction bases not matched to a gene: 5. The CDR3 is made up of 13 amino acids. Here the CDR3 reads CASSKDRITEAFF. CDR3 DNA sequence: TGTGCCAGCAGCAAGGACAGGATTACTGAAGCTTTCTTT.

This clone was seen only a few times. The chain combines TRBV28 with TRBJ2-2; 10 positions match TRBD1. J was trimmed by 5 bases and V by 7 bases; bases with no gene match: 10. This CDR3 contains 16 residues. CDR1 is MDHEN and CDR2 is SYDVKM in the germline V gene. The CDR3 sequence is CASIPRGQGITGELFF. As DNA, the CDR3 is TGTGCCAGCATCCCGAGGGGACAGGGGATAACCGGGGAGCTGTTTTTT.

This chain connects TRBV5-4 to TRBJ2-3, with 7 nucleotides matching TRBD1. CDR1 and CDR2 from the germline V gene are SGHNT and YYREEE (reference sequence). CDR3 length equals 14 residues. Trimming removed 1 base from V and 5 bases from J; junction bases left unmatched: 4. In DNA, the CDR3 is TGTGCCAGCAGCTTGAGACAGGGTGGAGATACGCAGTATTTT. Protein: CASSLRQGGDTQYF.

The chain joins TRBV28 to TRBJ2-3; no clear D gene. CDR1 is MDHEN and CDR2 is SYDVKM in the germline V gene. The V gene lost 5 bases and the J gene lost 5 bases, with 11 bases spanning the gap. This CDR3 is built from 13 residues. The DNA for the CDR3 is TGTGCCAGCAGTCCGTACACCGAAGATACGCAGTATTTT. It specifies CASSPYTEDTQYF.

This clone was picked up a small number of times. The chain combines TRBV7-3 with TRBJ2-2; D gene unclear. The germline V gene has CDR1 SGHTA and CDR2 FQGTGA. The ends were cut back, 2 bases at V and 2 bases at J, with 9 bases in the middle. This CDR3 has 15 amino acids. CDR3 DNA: TGTGCCAGCAGCTTAGGGCCGTTTAACACCGGGGAGCTGTTTTTT. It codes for CASSLGPFNTGELFF.

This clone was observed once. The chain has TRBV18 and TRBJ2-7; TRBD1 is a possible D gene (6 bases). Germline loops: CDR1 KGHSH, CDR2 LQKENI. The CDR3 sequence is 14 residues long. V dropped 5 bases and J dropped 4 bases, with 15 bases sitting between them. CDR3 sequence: CASSWGQFGYEQYF. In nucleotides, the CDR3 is TGTGCCAGCTCATGGGGGCAATTCGGGTACGAGCAGTACTTC.

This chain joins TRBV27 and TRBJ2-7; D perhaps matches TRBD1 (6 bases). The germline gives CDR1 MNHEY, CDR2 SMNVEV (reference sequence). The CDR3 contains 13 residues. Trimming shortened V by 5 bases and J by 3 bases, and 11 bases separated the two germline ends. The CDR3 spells CASSPLGGYEQYF. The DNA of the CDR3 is TGTGCCAGCAGTCCCTTAGGGGGCTACGAGCAGTACTTC.

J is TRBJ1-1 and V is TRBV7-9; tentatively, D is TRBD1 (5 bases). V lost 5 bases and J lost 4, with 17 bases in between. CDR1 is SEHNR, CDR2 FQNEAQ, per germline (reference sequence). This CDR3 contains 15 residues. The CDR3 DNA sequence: TGTGCCAGCAGCCGGGACTGGGGAATTTTCACTGAAGCTTTCTTT. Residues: CASSRDWGIFTEAFF.

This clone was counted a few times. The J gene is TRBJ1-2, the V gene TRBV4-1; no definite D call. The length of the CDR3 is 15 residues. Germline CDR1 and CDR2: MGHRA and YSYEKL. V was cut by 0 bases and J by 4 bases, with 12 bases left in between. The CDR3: CASSQDRQSRYGYTF. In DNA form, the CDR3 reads TGCGCCAGCAGCCAAGATAGACAATCTCGCTATGGCTACACCTTC.

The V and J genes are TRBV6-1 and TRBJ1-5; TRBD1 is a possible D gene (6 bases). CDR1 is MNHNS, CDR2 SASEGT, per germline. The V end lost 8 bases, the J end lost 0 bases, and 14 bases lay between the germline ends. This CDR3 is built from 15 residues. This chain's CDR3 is CASVLDSYSNQPQHF. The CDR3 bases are TGTGCCAGCGTGTTGGACAGCTATAGCAATCAGCCCCAGCATTTT.